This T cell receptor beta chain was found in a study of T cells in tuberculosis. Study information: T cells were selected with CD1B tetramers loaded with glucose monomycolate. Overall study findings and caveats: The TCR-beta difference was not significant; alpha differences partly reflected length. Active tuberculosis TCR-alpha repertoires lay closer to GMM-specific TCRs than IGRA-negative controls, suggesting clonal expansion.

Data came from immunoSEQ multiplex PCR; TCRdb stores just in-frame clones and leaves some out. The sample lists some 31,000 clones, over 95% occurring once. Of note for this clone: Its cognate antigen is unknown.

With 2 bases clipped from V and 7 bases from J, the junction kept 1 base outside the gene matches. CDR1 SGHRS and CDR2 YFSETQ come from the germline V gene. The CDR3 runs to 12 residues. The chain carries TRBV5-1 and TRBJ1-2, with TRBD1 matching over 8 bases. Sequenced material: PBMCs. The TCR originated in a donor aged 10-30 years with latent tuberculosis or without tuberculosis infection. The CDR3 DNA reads TGCGCCAGCAGCTTTCAGGGGGCTGGCTACACCTTC. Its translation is CASSFQGAGYTF.